The T cell receptor (beta chain) under discussion was sequenced for a study of T cells in Graves' hyperthyroidism and ophthalmopathy (dated by TCRdb to about 2019). Turning to the overall study: Peripheral blood samples were taken at initial diagnosis, before any treatment was given. An independent validation cohort of under 20 hyperthyroidism patients and over 15 patients who later progressed to ophthalmopathy tested prospective prediction of ophthalmopathy. To identify TCR V-J signatures that set the groups apart, the researchers used a discovery cohort of 100 patients, made up of around 40 with Graves' ophthalmopathy and about 60 with stable Graves' hyperthyroidism. The approximately 95 discovery patients were divided at random into training and test sets in a 7:3 ratio. The paper describes TCR Vbeta CDR3 sequencing of 135 peripheral blood samples, made up of 43 ophthalmopathy patients, approximately 76 hyperthyroidism patients and some 17 progressor patients. Following sampling, methimazole starting at 30 mg daily was given to hyperthyroidism patients, and high-dose intravenous methylprednisolone was given to ophthalmopathy patients. In addition, the study compared T-cell repertoires in thyroid tissue and in blood from 6 or 7 Graves' hyperthyroidism patients. Study-level results and caveats: No statistical method was used to fix the sample size in advance, and group allocation was not hidden from the investigators. Most expanded thyroid clonotypes (frequency above 0.001) were also found in blood, which suggests that blood repertoires may mirror thyroid immune responses. In validation, the model predicted progression to ophthalmopathy with approximately 71% sensitivity and less than 80% specificity, a median of 6.5 months before onset. Ophthalmopathy was separated from stable hyperthyroidism by a 13 V-J signature model, with approximately 90% sensitivity and about 81% specificity obtained in cross-validation and 80%/75% obtained in testing.

This clonotype was seen a few times. It has no known antigen specificity. Base qualities are not at hand, and no much larger clone is one base apart. The TCR beta CDR3 regions were amplified from the RNA transcripts. The TCR CDR3 was subjected to a first round of RT-PCR using the HTBI primer set and the Qiagen OneStep RT-PCR kit. Libraries were constructed in a second round of multiplex PCR, after which size selection and purification were carried out. Libraries were sequenced paired-end with 100 bp reads on an Illumina HiSeq2000. The study's processing was this. SOAPnuke was used to process the raw data, throwing out any read that contained adapters or uncalled bases, had a mean Phred below 15, or lacked an exact constant-primer or identifier match. COPE v1.2.5 was used to merge high-quality paired reads, and clonotypes were defined as unique nucleotide sequences. MiTCR v1.1 was used to align the clonotypes against IMGT TRBV, TRBD and TRBJ reference segments. The analysis included only V-J combinations with a frequency above 0.0001, which together covered more than 99% of the repertoires. The TCS score was defined as the ratio of F50 (clonal expansion) to E x V (chaos), calculated using BLOSUM62-based TCRdist between CDR3 peptides within each V-J. Welch's t-statistics and random forest reduced some 510 V-J features to fewer than 15, which were used in a naive Bayes classifier (R e1071). TCRdb's own reprocessing of the public reads used fastp at Q25 and MiXCR and kept productive beta chains. Rows matching on CDR3 protein sequence are summarized as one entry with the most common DNA and genes. TCRdb, not the authors, supplied the V and J calls. In this sample the table shows hundreds of thousands of distinct CDR3 sequences, 12% to 15% of which occur a single time. Of the sample, 10% to 13% is held by the ten largest clones.

V is shortened by 7 bases, J by 4 bases, and the region joining them spans 16 bases. The CDR3, cysteine through phenylalanine, is 14 amino acids long. Left in the record is the CDR3 DNA by itself, 42 bases read in frame from the first base. The germline V gene yields LGHNA for CDR1 and YNFKEQ for CDR2. A patient counted as having stable Graves' hyperthyroidism if no progression to ophthalmopathy occurred over 18 months of follow-up. Hyperthyroidism patients were newly diagnosed, with disease duration under 2 months, and aged 18 to 65 years. The study excluded patients with uncontrolled infections, other autoimmune diseases, pregnancy or lactation. Clinical symptoms, serum thyroxine and TRAb, thyroid ultrasound, and orbital computed tomography formed the basis for the diagnoses. Ficoll-Paque density gradient centrifugation was used to isolate PBMCs from approximately 11 ml of fresh peripheral blood. Trizol reagent was used to extract total RNA, and RNA quality was then checked on an Agilent 2100 Bioanalyzer.

This TCR was sampled from a woman younger than 35 with Graves' hyperthyroidism. This receptor chain uses TRBV4-2 and TRBJ1-1, with the D gene not confidently named. Sequencing input: blood. The CDR3 in this case is CASTPPGGRTEAFF. Read as DNA, the sequence is TGTGCCAGCACCCCCCCGGGAGGGCGCACTGAAGCTTTCTTT.